These 3 T cell receptor beta chains were sequenced from one sample in a study of beta chain features in type 1 diabetes. General study findings and limits: TCRB CDR3 length was moderately but significantly reduced in all four CD4+ subsets of Type 1 diabetes patients.

These receptors have no known antigen. The entirety of the isolated RNA underwent reverse transcription, so expressed TCRB transcripts were sequenced. Produced via immunoSEQ multiplex PCR; TCRdb's table is partial and in-frame only. The top ten hold 0.0095% to 0.013% of the sample, which has some 330,000 clones, around 12% seen once. The sequencing input was naive CD4+ T cells from blood. The receptors derive from a woman aged 18-29 years with type 1 diabetes.

This clone has only a few counts. This sequence joins TRBV5-1 and TRBJ1-5; maybe TRBD1 (6 bases). The CDR3 has 13 residues. Per germline, CDR1 SGHRS and CDR2 YFSETQ. The ends were cut back, 3 bases at V and 4 bases at J, with 8 bases in the middle. CDR3 bases: TGCGCCAGCAGCTCAGGGGAGAATCAGCCCCAGCATTTT. Translating it yields CASSSGENQPQHF. The full variable domain, completed using reference TRBV5-1 and TRBJ1-5, is KAGVTQTPRYLIKTRGQQVTLSCSPISGHRSVSWYQQTPGQGLQFLFEYFSETQRNKGNFPGRFSGRQFSNSRSEMNVSTLELGDSALYLCASSSGENQPQHFGDGTRLSIL.

This clone was detected only a few times. The DNA for the CDR3 is TGTGCCAGCTCGGAGACTAGCGGTTACAATGAGCAGTTCTTC. Translating it yields CASSETSGYNEQFF. The chain carries TRBV18 and TRBJ2-1, with 9 nucleotides matching TRBD2. After removal of 6 bases from V and 4 bases from J, the junction contained 4 bases not matched to a gene. CDR3 length: 14 residues. Looked up from germline, CDR1 is KGHSH and CDR2 is LQKENI. Using reference TRBV18 and TRBJ2-1 for the parts outside the CDR3, the full variable domain is NAGVMQNPRHLVRRRGQEARLRCSPMKGHSHVYWYRQLPEEGLKFMVYLQKENIIDESGMPKERFSAEFPKEGPSILRIQQVVRGDSAAYFCASSETSGYNEQFFGPGTRLTVL.

The chain carries TRBV30 and TRBJ2-3, with TRBD2 matching 9 bases. The CDR3 consists of 14 residues. Germline-derived CDR1 and CDR2 are GTSNPN and SVGIG (reference sequence). The J segment lost 1 base and the V segment lost 4 bases, leaving 3 bases of the junction unmatched. The CDR3 loop is CAWKREDRTDTQYF. As DNA, the CDR3 is TGTGCCTGGAAGCGGGAGGACCGCACAGATACGCAGTATTTT. The complete variable domain, with remaining parts taken from reference TRBV30 and TRBJ2-3, reads SQTIHQWPATLVQPVGSPLSLECTVEGTSNPNLYWYRQAAGRGLQLLFYSVGIGQISSEVPQNLSASRPQDRQFILSSKKLLLSDSGFYLCAWKREDRTDTQYFGPGTRLTVL.